Sequencing of this T cell receptor (beta chain) was carried out in a study of patients and donors after allogeneic stem cell transplantation. Germline V gene data show CDR1 as SGHVS and CDR2 as FNYEAQ. Trimming took off 7 bases at V and 2 bases at J, with 14 bases between the two ends. CDR3 size: 14 residues. TCRdb processed the RT-PCR reads anew with MiXCR; each CDR3 protein has one entry. The repertoire holds about 150,000 distinct CDR3 sequences, with nearly 25% as singletons. The genes are TRBV7-6 and TRBJ2-5; perhaps TRBD2 as D (5 bases). This clonotype originated in a human donor who was either an allogeneic HSCT recipient or a stem cell or donor lymphocyte infusion donor (not recorded which). It is not recorded whose cells these are; they may come from a transplant donor. Sequencing was done on a sample of blood, either unsorted or a sorted T cell fraction (not recorded which). The CDR3 DNA reads TGTGCCAGCAACCTATACGGGAATCAAGAGACCCAGTACTTC. Translated, it gives CASNLYGNQETQYF.